A selection of T cell receptor beta chains follows, all from one sample in a study of blood T cell repertoires in COVID-19. Sequenced by immunoSEQ multiplex PCR; TCRdb stores in-frame clones only, minus some. The sample records 140,000 to 150,000 clones, approximately 86% being singletons. The specimen was peripheral blood. Receptors originate from a woman in her forties with active or convalescent COVID-19. CDR3s include the opening cysteine and the closing phenylalanine or tryptophan. The order of the fields is J gene, V gene, clone size, D gene, CDR3 protein, CDR3 DNA. D genes are given only for firm matches. Size values are once, few and many counts, or a class for expanded clones, and some rows have none.

j_call: TRBJ2-6; v_call: TRBV9; clone_size: -; d_call: -; cdr3_aa: CASSVSAGAGGANVLTF; cdr3_nt: TGTGCCAGCAGCGTATCCGCGGGCGCGGGAGGGGCCAACGTCCTGACTTTC
j_call: TRBJ1-5; v_call: TRBV18; clone_size: -; d_call: TRBD1; cdr3_aa: CASSRQGRGDQPQHF; cdr3_nt: TGTGCCAGCTCTCGACAGGGTAGGGGGGATCAGCCCCAGCATTTT
j_call: TRBJ1-1; v_call: TRBV11-2; clone_size: -; d_call: -; cdr3_aa: CASSLFGGTEAFF; cdr3_nt: TGTGCCAGCAGCTTATTTGGAGGAACTGAAGCTTTCTTT
j_call: TRBJ2-7; v_call: TRBV10-1; clone_size: -; d_call: -; cdr3_aa: CASSDSSYEQYF; cdr3_nt: TGCGCCAGCAGTGACAGTTCCTACGAGCAGTACTTC
j_call: TRBJ2-7; v_call: TRBV28; clone_size: -; d_call: -; cdr3_aa: CASSLLTGGQYF; cdr3_nt: TGTGCCAGCAGTTTGTTAACAGGCGGGCAGTACTTC
j_call: TRBJ2-1; v_call: TRBV7-6; clone_size: -; d_call: -; cdr3_aa: CASSPQPTGGARGEQFF; cdr3_nt: TGTGCCAGCAGCCCCCAACCTACGGGGGGCGCAAGGGGTGAGCAGTTCTTC
j_call: TRBJ1-3; v_call: TRBV30; clone_size: -; d_call: TRBD1; cdr3_aa: CAWSVPGTGHGNTIYF; cdr3_nt: TGTGCCTGGAGTGTACCTGGGACAGGGCATGGAAACACCATATATTTT
j_call: TRBJ1-2; v_call: TRBV7-2; clone_size: -; d_call: TRBD1; cdr3_aa: CASSPSGGTAFNYGYTF; cdr3_nt: TGTGCCAGCAGCCCATCAGGCGGGACAGCATTTAACTATGGCTACACCTTC
j_call: TRBJ2-7; v_call: TRBV6-5; clone_size: -; d_call: -; cdr3_aa: CASSPLGDPYEQYF; cdr3_nt: TGTGCCAGCAGTCCCCTAGGGGATCCCTACGAGCAGTACTTC
j_call: TRBJ1-1; v_call: TRBV21-1; clone_size: -; d_call: -; cdr3_aa: CASSKKVRALNCSAEAFF; cdr3_nt: TGTGCCAGCAGCAAAAAGGTGAGGGCTTTGAATTGTAGCGCTGAAGCTTTCTTT
j_call: TRBJ1-2; v_call: TRBV6-6; clone_size: -; d_call: TRBD1; cdr3_aa: CASSASGTGANGYTF; cdr3_nt: TGTGCCAGCAGTGCCTCCGGGACAGGGGCCAATGGCTACACCTTC
j_call: TRBJ2-3; v_call: TRBV9; clone_size: -; d_call: -; cdr3_aa: CASSVRQGYTDTQYF; cdr3_nt: TGTGCCAGCAGCGTAAGGCAGGGGTACACAGATACGCAGTATTTT
j_call: TRBJ1-2; v_call: TRBV12-3/TRBV12-4; clone_size: -; d_call: -; cdr3_aa: CASSPQVYYGYTF; cdr3_nt: TGTGCCAGCAGCCCTCAGGTTTACTATGGCTACACCTTC
j_call: TRBJ1-2; v_call: TRBV12-3/TRBV12-4; clone_size: -; d_call: TRBD1; cdr3_aa: CASRGGQGYGYTF; cdr3_nt: TGTGCCAGCAGGGGGGGACAGGGTTATGGCTACACCTTC
j_call: TRBJ2-7; v_call: TRBV18; clone_size: -; d_call: -; cdr3_aa: CASSPQLQGSEQYF; cdr3_nt: TGTGCCAGCTCACCACAATTACAGGGCAGCGAGCAGTACTTC
j_call: TRBJ1-2; v_call: TRBV30; clone_size: -; d_call: -; cdr3_aa: CAWTRQVRGGYTF; cdr3_nt: TGTGCTTGGACGCGACAGGTCCGAGGTGGCTACACCTTC
j_call: TRBJ1-1; v_call: TRBV28; clone_size: -; d_call: -; cdr3_aa: CASSLIGAGKVTEAFF; cdr3_nt: TGTGCCAGCAGTCTTATAGGGGCAGGGAAGGTCACTGAAGCTTTCTTT
j_call: TRBJ2-2; v_call: TRBV4-3; clone_size: -; d_call: -; cdr3_aa: CASSRARRGGTGELFF; cdr3_nt: TGCGCCAGCAGCCGTGCCAGGAGGGGAGGCACCGGGGAGCTGTTTTTT
j_call: TRBJ1-4; v_call: TRBV27; clone_size: -; d_call: -; cdr3_aa: CASSLSSRATNEKLFF; cdr3_nt: TGTGCCAGCAGTTTATCTAGTCGGGCAACTAATGAAAAACTGTTTTTT
j_call: TRBJ2-5; v_call: TRBV15; clone_size: -; d_call: -; cdr3_aa: CATSSLALETQYF; cdr3_nt: TGTGCCACCAGCAGTCTAGCGTTAGAGACCCAGTACTTC
j_call: TRBJ2-2; v_call: TRBV6-5; clone_size: -; d_call: -; cdr3_aa: CASSNQGELFF; cdr3_nt: TGTGCCAGCAGTAACCAGGGGGAGCTGTTTTTT
j_call: TRBJ1-3; v_call: TRBV4-3; clone_size: many; d_call: TRBD1; cdr3_aa: CASSQDMADRASGNTIYF; cdr3_nt: TGCGCCAGCAGCCAAGATATGGCGGACAGGGCATCTGGAAACACCATATATTTT
j_call: TRBJ1-6; v_call: TRBV2; clone_size: -; d_call: -; cdr3_aa: CASSDADGSPLHF; cdr3_nt: TGTGCCAGCAGTGACGCGGATGGTTCACCCCTCCACTTT
j_call: TRBJ1-1; v_call: TRBV5-6; clone_size: -; d_call: -; cdr3_aa: CASSLIMNTEAFF; cdr3_nt: TGTGCCAGCAGCTTGATAATGAACACTGAAGCTTTCTTT
j_call: TRBJ1-2; v_call: TRBV18; clone_size: few; d_call: TRBD1; cdr3_aa: CASDQGGFNYGYTF; cdr3_nt: TGTGCCAGCGACCAGGGGGGATTTAACTATGGCTACACCTTC
j_call: TRBJ1-6; v_call: TRBV5-1; clone_size: -; d_call: -; cdr3_aa: CASSSRGGYESPLHF; cdr3_nt: TGCGCCAGCAGCTCGAGGGGGGGATACGAGTCACCCCTCCACTTT
j_call: TRBJ1-2; v_call: TRBV11-2; clone_size: once; d_call: -; cdr3_aa: CASSLGVLYGYTF; cdr3_nt: TGTGCCAGCAGCTTAGGTGTCCTCTATGGCTACACCTTC
j_call: TRBJ2-3; v_call: TRBV18; clone_size: -; d_call: -; cdr3_aa: CASSPARWNTQYF; cdr3_nt: TGTGCCAGCTCACCGGCGAGGTGGAATACGCAGTATTTT
j_call: TRBJ2-1; v_call: TRBV7-9; clone_size: -; d_call: TRBD2; cdr3_aa: CASSLAPSGSSYYNEQFF; cdr3_nt: TGTGCCAGCAGCTTAGCGCCTAGCGGCTCGAGCTACTACAATGAGCAGTTCTTC
j_call: TRBJ2-3; v_call: TRBV9; clone_size: -; d_call: -; cdr3_aa: CASSVASGDTQYF; cdr3_nt: TGTGCCAGCAGCGTAGCCTCGGGGGATACGCAGTATTTT
j_call: TRBJ2-3; v_call: TRBV27; clone_size: -; d_call: -; cdr3_aa: CASSLTPGGPIDTQYF; cdr3_nt: TGTGCCAGCAGTTTAACGCCAGGCGGGCCTATCGATACGCAGTATTTT
j_call: TRBJ2-2; v_call: TRBV7-9; clone_size: -; d_call: TRBD1; cdr3_aa: CASSSRTGPNTGELFF; cdr3_nt: TGTGCCAGCAGCAGTCGGACAGGACCGAACACCGGGGAGCTGTTTTTT
j_call: TRBJ2-7; v_call: TRBV7-2; clone_size: -; d_call: TRBD1; cdr3_aa: CASSLRTGSTYEQYF; cdr3_nt: TGTGCCAGCAGCTTAAGGACAGGGTCGACCTACGAGCAGTACTTC
j_call: TRBJ1-4; v_call: TRBV7-9; clone_size: -; d_call: -; cdr3_aa: CASSLERQGGEKLFF; cdr3_nt: TGTGCCAGCAGCTTAGAAAGGCAGGGAGGTGAAAAACTGTTTTTT
j_call: TRBJ2-3; v_call: TRBV11-3; clone_size: -; d_call: TRBD1; cdr3_aa: CASSLDRRGRTDTQYF; cdr3_nt: TGTGCCAGCAGCTTAGATCGCAGGGGGCGGACAGATACGCAGTATTTT
j_call: TRBJ2-3; v_call: TRBV7-9; clone_size: once; d_call: -; cdr3_aa: CASSPWREVDTQYF; cdr3_nt: TGTGCCAGCAGCCCCTGGCGGGAAGTGGATACGCAGTATTTT
j_call: TRBJ2-7; v_call: TRBV28; clone_size: -; d_call: TRBD1; cdr3_aa: CATGTGVYEQYF; cdr3_nt: TGTGCCACCGGGACAGGGGTCTACGAGCAGTACTTC
j_call: TRBJ2-6; v_call: TRBV5-1; clone_size: -; d_call: -; cdr3_aa: CASSLEGAGANVLTF; cdr3_nt: TGCGCCAGCAGCTTGGAGGGGGCTGGGGCCAACGTCCTGACTTTC
j_call: TRBJ1-2; v_call: TRBV6-5; clone_size: -; d_call: TRBD1; cdr3_aa: CASSRTGREYGYTF; cdr3_nt: TGTGCCAGCAGCCGGACAGGAAGGGAGTATGGCTACACCTTC
j_call: TRBJ2-3; v_call: TRBV3-1/TRBV3-2; clone_size: -; d_call: -; cdr3_aa: CASSPGVGTDTQYF; cdr3_nt: TGTGCCAGCAGCCCAGGGGTGGGCACAGATACGCAGTATTTT
j_call: TRBJ1-1; v_call: TRBV5-1; clone_size: -; d_call: TRBD1; cdr3_aa: CASSADRGSEAFF; cdr3_nt: TGCGCCAGCAGCGCGGACAGGGGATCTGAAGCTTTCTTT
j_call: TRBJ2-2; v_call: TRBV7-9; clone_size: -; d_call: TRBD1; cdr3_aa: CASTAQGAGELFF; cdr3_nt: TGTGCCAGCACTGCACAGGGGGCCGGGGAGCTGTTTTTT
j_call: TRBJ2-7; v_call: TRBV19; clone_size: once; d_call: -; cdr3_aa: CASSLWTGSSYEQYF; cdr3_nt: TGTGCCAGTAGTCTGTGGACGGGGAGCTCCTACGAGCAGTACTTC
j_call: TRBJ2-7; v_call: TRBV27; clone_size: -; d_call: -; cdr3_aa: CASSWGGPDYEQYF; cdr3_nt: TGTGCCAGCAGTTGGGGGGGCCCTGACTACGAGCAGTACTTC
j_call: TRBJ1-1; v_call: TRBV4-1; clone_size: -; d_call: -; cdr3_aa: CASSQVGGGSGMNTEAFF; cdr3_nt: TGCGCCAGCAGCCAAGTTGGGGGGGGAAGCGGAATGAACACTGAAGCTTTCTTT
j_call: TRBJ1-2; v_call: TRBV2; clone_size: -; d_call: -; cdr3_aa: CASSPTGTGGYTF; cdr3_nt: TGTGCCAGCAGTCCAACAGGGACGGGCGGCTACACCTTC
j_call: TRBJ1-2; v_call: TRBV18; clone_size: -; d_call: -; cdr3_aa: CASSLEGYGYTF; cdr3_nt: TGTGCCAGCTCACTGGAGGGGTATGGCTACACCTTC